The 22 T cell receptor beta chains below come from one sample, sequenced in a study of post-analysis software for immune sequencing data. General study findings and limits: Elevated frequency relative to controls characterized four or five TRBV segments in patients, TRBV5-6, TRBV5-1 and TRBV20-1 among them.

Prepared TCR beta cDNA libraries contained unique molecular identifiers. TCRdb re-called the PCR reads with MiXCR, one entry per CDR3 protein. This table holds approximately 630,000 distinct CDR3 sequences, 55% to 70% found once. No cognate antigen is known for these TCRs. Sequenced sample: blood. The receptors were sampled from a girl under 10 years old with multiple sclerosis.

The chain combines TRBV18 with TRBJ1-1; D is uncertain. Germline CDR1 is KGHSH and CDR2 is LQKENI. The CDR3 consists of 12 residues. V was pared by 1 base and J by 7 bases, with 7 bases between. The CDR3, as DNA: TGTGCCAGCTCACCACAGGGAGATGAAGCTTTCTTT. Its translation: CASSPQGDEAFF.

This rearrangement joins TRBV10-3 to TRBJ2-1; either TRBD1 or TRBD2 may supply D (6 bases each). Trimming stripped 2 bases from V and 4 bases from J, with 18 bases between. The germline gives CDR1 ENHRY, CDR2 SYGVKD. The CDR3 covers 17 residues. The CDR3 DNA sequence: TGTGCCATCAGTGAGAACCTCCCGGGGGCTTCATACAATGAGCAGTTCTTC. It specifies CAISENLPGASYNEQFF.

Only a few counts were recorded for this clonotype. The CDR3 nucleotides read TGTGCCAGCAATCCGACAGGGTCTATCGGCTACACCTTC. It translates to CASNPTGSIGYTF. This rearrangement joins TRBV5-6 to TRBJ1-2; 7 bases line up with TRBD1. This CDR3 spans 13 amino acids. CDR1 is SGHDT, CDR2 YYEEEE, per germline. Unmatched junction bases numbered 10, after V lost 6 bases and J lost 8 bases.

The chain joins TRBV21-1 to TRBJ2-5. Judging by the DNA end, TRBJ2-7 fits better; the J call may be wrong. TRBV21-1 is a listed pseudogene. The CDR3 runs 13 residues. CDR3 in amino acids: CASSKKDTYEQYF. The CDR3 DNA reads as TGTGCCAGCAGCAAAAAAGACACCTACGAGCAGTACTTC.

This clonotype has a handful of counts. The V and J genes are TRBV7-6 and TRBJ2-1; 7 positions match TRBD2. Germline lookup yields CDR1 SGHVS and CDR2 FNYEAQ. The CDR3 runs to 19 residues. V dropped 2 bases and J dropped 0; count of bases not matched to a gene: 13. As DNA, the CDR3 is TGTGCCAGCAGCTTACTTAGCGGGCGCTCCCGAAGCTCCTACAATGAGCAGTTCTTC. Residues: CASSLLSGRSRSSYNEQFF.

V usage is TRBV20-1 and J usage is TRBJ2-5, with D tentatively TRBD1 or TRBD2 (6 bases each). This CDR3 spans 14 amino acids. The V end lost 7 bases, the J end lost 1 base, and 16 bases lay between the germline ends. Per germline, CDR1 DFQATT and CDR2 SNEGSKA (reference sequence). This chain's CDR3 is CSGRGEYPQETQYF. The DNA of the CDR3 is TGCAGTGGTAGGGGGGAGTACCCCCAAGAGACCCAGTACTTC.

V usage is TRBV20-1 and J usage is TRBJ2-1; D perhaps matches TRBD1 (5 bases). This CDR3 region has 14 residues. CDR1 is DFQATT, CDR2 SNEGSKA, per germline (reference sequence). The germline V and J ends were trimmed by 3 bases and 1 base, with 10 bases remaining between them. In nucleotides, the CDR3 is TGCAGTGCTAGGGGGCCCGGATCCTACAATGAGCAGTTCTTC. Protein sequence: CSARGPGSYNEQFF.

CDR3 loop: CASSQVTVNTEAFF. CDR3 DNA sequence: TGTGCCAGCAGCCAGGTTACGGTGAACACTGAAGCTTTCTTT. The chain carries TRBV4-2 and TRBJ1-1; D is uncertain. In germline, CDR1 is LGHNA, CDR2 YNFKEQ. The V end was cut by 3 bases, the J end by 0 bases, with 8 bases between. The CDR3 length is 14 residues.

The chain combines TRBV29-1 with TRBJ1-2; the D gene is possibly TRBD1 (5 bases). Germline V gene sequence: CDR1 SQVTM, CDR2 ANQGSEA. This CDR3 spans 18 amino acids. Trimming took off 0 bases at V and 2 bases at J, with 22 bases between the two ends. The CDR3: CSVEDPTASFIANYGYTF. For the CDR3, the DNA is TGCAGCGTTGAAGATCCGACAGCTAGTTTCATTGCCAACTATGGCTACACCTTC.

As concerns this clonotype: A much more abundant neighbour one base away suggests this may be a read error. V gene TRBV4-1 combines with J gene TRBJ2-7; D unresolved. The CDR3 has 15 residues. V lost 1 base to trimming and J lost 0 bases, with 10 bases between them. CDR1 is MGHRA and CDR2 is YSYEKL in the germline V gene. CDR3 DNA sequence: TGCGCCAGCAGCCAAGGGAGCGCGATCTCCTACGAGCAGTACTTC. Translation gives CASSQGSAISYEQYF.

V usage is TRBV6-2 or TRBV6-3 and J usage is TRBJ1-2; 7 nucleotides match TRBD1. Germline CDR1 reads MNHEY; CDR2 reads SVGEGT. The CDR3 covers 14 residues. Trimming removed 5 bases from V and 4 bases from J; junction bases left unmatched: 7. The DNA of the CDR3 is TGTGCCAGCAGTAGCCAGGGACAGATCTATGGCTACACCTTC. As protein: CASSSQGQIYGYTF.

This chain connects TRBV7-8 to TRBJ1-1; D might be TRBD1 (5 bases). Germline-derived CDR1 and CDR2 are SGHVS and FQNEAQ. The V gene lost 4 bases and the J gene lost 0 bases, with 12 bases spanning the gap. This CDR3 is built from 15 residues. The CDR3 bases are TGTGCCAGCAGCTACCGGACATTCATGAACACTGAAGCTTTCTTT. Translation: CASSYRTFMNTEAFF.

The CDR3 DNA sequence: TGCGCCAGCACTCAGGGGCAGGGCAATGAGCAGTTCTTC. Its translation: CASTQGQGNEQFF. The chain recombines TRBV5-1 with TRBJ2-1; maybe TRBD1 (6 bases). CDR3 length: 13 residues. V lost 6 bases and J lost 6, with 13 bases in between. CDR1 SGHRS and CDR2 YFSETQ come from the germline V gene.

The CDR3 spells CASSESVGAGYNEQFF. The CDR3 DNA is TGTGCCAGCAGTGAATCAGTCGGGGCAGGCTACAATGAGCAGTTCTTC. The rearrangement joins TRBV6-1 to TRBJ2-1; D possibly matches TRBD1 or TRBD2 (5 bases each). The CDR3 spans 16 residues. Looked up from germline, CDR1 is MNHNS and CDR2 is SASEGT. The V and J ends lost 2 bases and 3 bases respectively, with 14 bases between them.

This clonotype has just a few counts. The CDR3 nucleotides read TGTGCCAGCAGTTTAGGTCTAGCGGGGATTAATGAGCAGTTCTTC. Protein product: CASSLGLAGINEQFF. The V gene is TRBV12-3 or TRBV12-4, the J gene TRBJ2-1, with 9 bases fitting TRBD2. The V and J ends lost 1 base and 7 bases, in that order; junction bases with no gene match: 5. The CDR3 runs to 15 residues.

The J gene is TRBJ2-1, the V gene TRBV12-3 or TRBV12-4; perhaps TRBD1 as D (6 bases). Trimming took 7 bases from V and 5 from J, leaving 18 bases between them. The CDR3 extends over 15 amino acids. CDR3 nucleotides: TGTGCCAGCAACCCTTACGGGGCAGGGGACAATGAGCAGTTCTTC. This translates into CASNPYGAGDNEQFF.

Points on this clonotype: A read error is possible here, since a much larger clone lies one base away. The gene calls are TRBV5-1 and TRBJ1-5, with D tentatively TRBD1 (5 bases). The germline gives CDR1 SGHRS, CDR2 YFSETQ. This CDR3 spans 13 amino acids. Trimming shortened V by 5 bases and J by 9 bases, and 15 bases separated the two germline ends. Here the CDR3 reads CASRAGSDRPQHF. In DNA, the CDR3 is TGCGCCAGCAGGGCAGGGTCGGATCGGCCCCAGCATTTT.

The CDR3: CASRGEPGQGAPRSYNEQFF. DNA for the CDR3: TGTGCCAGCAGAGGTGAACCGGGACAGGGGGCTCCCCGCTCCTACAATGAGCAGTTCTTC. The rearrangement joins TRBV9 to TRBJ2-1; the match to TRBD1 covers 12 bases. The CDR3 has 20 amino acids. V trimming: 5 bases; J trimming: 0 bases; junction bases outside the gene matches: 15. Germline V CDR1 and CDR2: SGDLS, YYNGEE. Complete variable domain (other parts from reference TRBV9 and TRBJ2-1): DSGVTQTPKHLITATGQRVTLRCSPRSGDLSVYWYQQSLDQGLQFLIQYYNGEERAKGNILERFSAQQFPDLHSELNLSSLELGDSALYFCASRGEPGQGAPRSYNEQFFGPGTRLTVL.

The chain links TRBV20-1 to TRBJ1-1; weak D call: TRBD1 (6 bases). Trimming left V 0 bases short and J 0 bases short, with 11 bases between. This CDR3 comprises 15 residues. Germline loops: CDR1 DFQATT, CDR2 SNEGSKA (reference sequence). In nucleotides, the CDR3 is TGCAGTGCTAGAGATTCGGGGGCGATGAACACTGAAGCTTTCTTT. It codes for CSARDSGAMNTEAFF.

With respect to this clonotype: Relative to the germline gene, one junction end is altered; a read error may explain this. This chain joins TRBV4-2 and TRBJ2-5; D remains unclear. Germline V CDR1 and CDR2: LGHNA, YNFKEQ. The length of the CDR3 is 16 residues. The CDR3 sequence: CASNQDLQGPRETQYF. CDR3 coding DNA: TGTGCCAGCAACCAAGATCTCCAAGGGCCCAGAGAGACCCAGTACTTC.

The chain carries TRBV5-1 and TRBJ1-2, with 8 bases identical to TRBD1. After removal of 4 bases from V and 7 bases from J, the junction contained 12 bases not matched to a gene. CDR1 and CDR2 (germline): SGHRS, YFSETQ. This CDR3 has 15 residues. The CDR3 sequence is CASSPGDRGEVGYTF. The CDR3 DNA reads TGCGCCAGCAGCCCCGGCGACAGGGGCGAGGTTGGCTACACCTTC.

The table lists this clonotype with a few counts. CDR3 sequence: CASSPWTEETQYF. CDR3 nucleotides: TGTGCCAGCAGCCCCTGGACAGAGGAGACCCAGTACTTC. J is TRBJ2-5 and V is TRBV7-7, with a weak D call TRBD1 (6 bases). Trimming took 5 bases from V and 5 from J, leaving 12 bases between them. CDR3 length equals 13 residues. Germline V gene lookup returns CDR1 SSHAT and CDR2 FNYEAQ (reference sequence). The full variable domain, its missing parts supplied by reference TRBV7-7 and TRBJ2-5, is GAGVSQSPRYKVTKRGQDVTLRCDPISSHATLYWYQQALGQGPEFLTYFNYEAQPDKSGLPSDRFSAERPEGSISTLTIQRTEQRDSAMYRCASSPWTEETQYFGPGTRLLVL.